This TCR gamma chain was retrieved from a study of intestinal T cells in coeliac disease. Study-wide points: Leave-one-out accuracy for TRG clustering was reportedly about 90%, training 94% to 95%.

LymphoTrack primers amplified TRG sequences from about 200 ng of biopsy DNA. TCRdb re-called the multiplex PCR reads with CATT. The table lists around 400 gamma-chain clones, roughly 45% of them singletons. The ends lost 5 bases at V and 3 bases at J; junction bases unmatched: 7. This CDR3 is 13 amino acids long. Germline V CDR1 and CDR2: VINAFY, YDVSNSKD. For each case, the template was genomic DNA from ten roughly 4.5-µm formalin-fixed paraffin-embedded scrolls. This clone was counted between two and nine times. The antigen is undetermined. The TCRdb protein, from a much larger clone, departs from this DNA's translation at residue 5, likely by read error; the protein shown derives from the DNA.

V and J are TRGV5 and TRGJ1 or TRGJ2. The receptor was isolated from a human donor with celiac disease. Material: a duodenal biopsy. CDR3 sequence: CATWGGPYYKKLF. DNA for the CDR3: TGTGCCACCTGGGGCGGCCCTTATTATAAGAAACTCTTT.